Included here is one TCR beta chain sequence, with context. This clonotype was counted ten times or more. This receptor's antigen is unknown. Within one base of it there is no much larger clone, and no base qualities were kept. From a lookup of the germline V gene (reference sequence), CDR1 and CDR2 are SEHNR and FQNEAQ. At the junction V is shortened by 3 bases and J by 5 bases, with 11 bases in between. Taken from cysteine to phenylalanine, the CDR3 has 13 residues. The sequence is cut down to CDR3 DNA, 39 bases in frame from base 1. The data are from a study of identical twins listed by TCRdb under 2016. About the full investigation: TCR alpha and beta repertoires from monozygotic twins, unrelated adults of various ages and cord blood were deep-sequenced to test whether fetal clonotypes persist. Replicate twin experiments were performed at different times using different library preparation protocols to rule out contamination. What the research found in general, with its limitations: Zero-insertion analyses could be partly confounded by invariant T cells such as MAIT and iNKT, although diverse VJ usage argued against such confounding for most clonotypes. Abundant cord blood beta clonotypes had fewer insertions, young adult naive repertoires showed a similar but weaker trend, and memory repertoires showed no such trend. Out-of-frame TCR alpha sequences shared between twins showed an excess of low generation-probability sequences compared with coincidental sharing between unrelated individuals. Excess twin sharing in beta out-of-frame sequences was weaker because fewer shared sequences lowered the signal-to-noise ratio. In monozygotic twins, recombination models systematically underestimated out-of-frame TCR alpha sharing, but the models matched the sharing seen between unrelated individuals. Because the same donors could not be followed over many years, the conclusions relied on cross-sectional statistical analysis.

Libraries were constructed by 5' RACE. Sequencing instrument: Illumina HiSeq 2000. A universal primer binding site was introduced by template switching, and a unique molecular identifier was present in the final cDNA, enabling accurate counting of TCR cDNA molecules. Specific primers in the conserved constant-segment region were used to synthesize first-strand cDNA for TCR alpha and beta chains. To control for contamination, every cDNA library was double barcoded, receiving both a SMART-Mk sample barcode and Illumina barcodes. TruSeq adapter sequences and Illumina sample barcodes were added in two successive PCR steps. The Illumina HiSeq platform was used with custom primers to sequence TCR alpha and beta cDNA libraries. On the study's bioinformatics: Unique molecular identifiers were extracted from raw reads with MiGEC, and CDR3 positions were determined with MiXCR. Recombination models were inferred per individual with the repgenHMM and IGoR tools using an EM algorithm. The tcR package in R was used for shared clonotype analysis, with sharing normalized by the product of cloneset sizes. To study raw recombination without the effects of thymic and clonal selection, out-of-frame nonproductive sequences were analyzed. Through fastp at Q25 and MiXCR, TCRdb rebuilt clones from the public reads, retaining in-frame beta chains. Each CDR3 protein gets just one entry, which takes the most common genes and DNA from the rows behind it. It is TCRdb's table, rather than the study itself, that gives the V and J calls and clone size. In all, the sample holds 200,000 to 250,000 distinct CDR3 sequences, and approximately 5.9% of those were seen once. Clones ranked in the top ten supply less than 15% of the sample.

Every donor was a healthy Caucasian. Three pairs of female monozygotic twins, all aged about 18 to 29 years, were included in the twin cohort. Positive isolation kits from Invitrogen were used to isolate CD4+ and CD8+ T cell populations. This sample also belongs to another study, concerning T cells expressing NK-cell markers. Per the second study: In sorted CD3+CD56+NKG2C+, CD3+CD56+NKG2C- and CD3+CD56-NKG2C+ T-cell subsets from eight or nine donors, TCR beta-chain repertoires were profiled. Among the eight sequenced donors, seven were HCMV-seropositive and one was HCMV-seronegative. In several experiments an anti-gammadeltaTCR antibody was added to restrict sorting to alphabetaTCR-expressing T cells. In several donors, the dominant CD3+CD56+NKG2C+ clonotypes ranked among the top 10 CD8+ clonotypes, making up 1.0-7.0% of CD8+ T cells. Those dominant clonotypes were again the most abundant among CD3+CD56-NKG2C+ cells in a handful of donors, at roughly 25-65%. Whether the expanded NKG2C-expressing T cell clones were specific for HCMV antigens remained unclear. The study sequenced eight donors, all healthy volunteers chosen at random: three men and five women. A commercial ELISA kit detecting HCMV-specific IgG in serum was used to determine HCMV serostatus. MIGEC handled demultiplexing of the reads and grouping by UMI, while MiTCR was used to assemble and quantify clonotypes. To exclude erroneous sequences, any TCR cDNA sequence not supported by at least two reads was discarded. The tcR package was used for downstream repertoire analysis, and clonotypes were matched between fractions using CDR3 nucleotide sequence together with V segment. Antigen specificity was annotated against VDJdb with VDJmatch, allowing one amino acid substitution in CDR3.

The sequence is built from TRBV7-9 and TRBJ2-7; no D gene can be assigned with confidence. This receptor was identified in a young woman in good health. The sample was CD8+ T cells sorted from blood. The CDR3 corresponds to CASSFGNLNEQYF. The nucleotide sequence reads as follows: TGTGCCAGCAGCTTTGGCAACCTTAACGAGCAGTACTTC.